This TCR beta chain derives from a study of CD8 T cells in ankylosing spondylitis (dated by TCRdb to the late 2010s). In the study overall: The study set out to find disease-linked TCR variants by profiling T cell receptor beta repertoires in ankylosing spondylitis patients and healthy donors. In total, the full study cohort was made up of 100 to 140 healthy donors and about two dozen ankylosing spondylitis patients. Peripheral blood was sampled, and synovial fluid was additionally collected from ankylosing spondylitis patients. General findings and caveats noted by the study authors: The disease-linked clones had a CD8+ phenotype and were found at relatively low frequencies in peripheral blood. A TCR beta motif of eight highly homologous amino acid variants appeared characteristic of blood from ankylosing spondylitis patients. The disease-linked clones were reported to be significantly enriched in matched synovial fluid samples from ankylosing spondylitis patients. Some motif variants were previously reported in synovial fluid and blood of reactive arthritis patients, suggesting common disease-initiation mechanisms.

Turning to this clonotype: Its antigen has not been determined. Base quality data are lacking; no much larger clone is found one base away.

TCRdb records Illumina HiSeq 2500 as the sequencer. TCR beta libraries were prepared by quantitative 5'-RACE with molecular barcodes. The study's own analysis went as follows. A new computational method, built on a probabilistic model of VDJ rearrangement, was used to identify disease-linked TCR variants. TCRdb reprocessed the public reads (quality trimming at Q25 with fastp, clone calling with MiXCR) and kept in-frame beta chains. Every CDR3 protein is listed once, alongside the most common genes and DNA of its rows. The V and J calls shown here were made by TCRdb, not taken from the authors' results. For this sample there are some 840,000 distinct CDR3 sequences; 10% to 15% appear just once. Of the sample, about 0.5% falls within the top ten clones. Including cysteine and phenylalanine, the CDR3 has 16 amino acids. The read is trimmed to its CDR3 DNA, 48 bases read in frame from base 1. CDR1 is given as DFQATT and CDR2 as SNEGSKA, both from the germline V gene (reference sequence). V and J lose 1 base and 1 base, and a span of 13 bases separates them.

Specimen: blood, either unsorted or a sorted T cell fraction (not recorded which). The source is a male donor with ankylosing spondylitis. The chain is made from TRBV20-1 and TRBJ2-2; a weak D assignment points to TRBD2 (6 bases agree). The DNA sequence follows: TGCAGTGCTAGAGTCGCTAGCGTTATGAACACCGGGGAGCTGTTTTTT. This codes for CSARVASVMNTGELFF.